Below, one T cell receptor beta chain is given with its context. This clonotype came up a few times. No antigen is known for it. Within one base of it there is no much larger clone, and no base qualities were kept. The sample originates from a study of blood T cells in healthy people across ages (dated by TCRdb to between 2015 and 2017). Regarding the research as a whole: In model experiments, template switching captured about one uniquely barcoded TCR beta cDNA molecule for every two T cells. Using deep sequencing normalized with unique cDNA molecular identifiers, the study measured how TCR beta repertoire diversity changes with age. The donors were divided into four age groups: young (average approximately 17 years), middle-aged (about 41), aged (about 61) and long-lived (about 80). Donors of different ages were randomly distributed across sequencing lanes to avoid experimental bias. Two additional independent replicas of 1 million unique cDNA reads from the same blood draw were analyzed for two donors (one aged 18 to 30 and one aged 80 or older). Beyond this particular receptor, the publication reports: Estimates of total diversity based on one million sequenced T cells were regarded as lower bounds and as underestimates. Since profiling was done on bulk unsorted PBMCs, naive and antigen-experienced compartments could not be conclusively compared. A strong correlation was found between observed TCR beta diversity and the percentage of naive T cells measured by flow cytometry. As age increased, observed TCR beta diversity per million T cells dropped in a roughly linear way, and a significant reduction was already evident by age 40. Donor CMV infection status was unknown, potentially confounding age-related changes in expanded clonotypes. Compared with the aged group, more naive CD4+ T cells, fewer expanded clones and increased TCR diversity were shown by the long-lived group, suggesting age selection.

Receptor libraries were prepared by 5' RACE. Instrument on record: Illumina HiSeq 2500. A second PCR of roughly 6 to 11 cycles was performed with a sample-barcoded 5' primer and a J-beta primer mix. A template-switch 5' adaptor carrying 12 random nucleotides introduced a unique molecular identifier onto each TCR beta cDNA molecule. Each sample yielded at least 3 million CDR3-containing paired-end reads. The Mint cDNA synthesis kit, primed by a TRBC-specific oligonucleotide, was used to synthesize first-strand cDNA from all RNA. All cDNA was treated with uracil-DNA glycosylase and then went through a first 18-cycle PCR with the universal primers M1SS and BC2_uni_R. In the paper's pipeline: For normalization, 1 million high-quality reads were randomly selected from each sample, with every read carrying a distinct molecular identifier. Reads with shared molecular identifiers were discarded instead of being binned into consensus sequences. MiTCR, with a Q25 quality threshold and the strictest error-elimination algorithm, was used for CDR3 identification, clonotype clustering and error correction. A nonparametric unseen species model with Euler transformation was used to estimate lower-bound total TCR beta diversity. In-frame beta chains were kept once TCRdb had trimmed the public reads at Q25 with fastp and called clones with MiXCR. For every CDR3 protein sequence, its rows merge into one entry that carries the most common genes and DNA. The V and J calls, along with clone size, are taken from TCRdb and not from the paper's own processing. The table for this sample lists over a million distinct CDR3 sequences; under 45% of them were counted only once. The ten largest clones take up about 19% of the sample.

The 39 donors, aged roughly 6 to 90 years, were systemically healthy Caucasian individuals from Russia. Each donor gave approximately 9.4 milliliters of peripheral blood, drawn into EDTA-treated Vacutainer tubes. Ficoll-Paque density-gradient centrifugation was used to isolate PBMCs, with at least 7 million per sample. Total RNA, at least 6 micrograms per sample, was extracted from PBMCs with Trizol reagent. For every donor, an aliquot of PBMCs went through flow cytometry to measure the percentages of naive CD45RAhigh/CD27high T cells. Deletion took 3 bases off V and 8 bases off J, with a span of 8 bases between the germline ends. The CDR3 starts with the cysteine, ends with the phenylalanine, and has 12 residues. Of the read, only the CDR3 DNA is kept; its 36 bases are in frame from base 1.

The sequenced sample consisted of blood. In this chain, TRBV12-3 or TRBV12-4 is recombined with TRBJ2-1; there is no confident call for the D gene. This clonotype originated in a woman in her fifties or sixties in good health. The CDR3: CASSFLGYEQFF. The sequenced DNA is TGTGCCAGCAGTTTTCTAGGGTATGAGCAGTTCTTC.